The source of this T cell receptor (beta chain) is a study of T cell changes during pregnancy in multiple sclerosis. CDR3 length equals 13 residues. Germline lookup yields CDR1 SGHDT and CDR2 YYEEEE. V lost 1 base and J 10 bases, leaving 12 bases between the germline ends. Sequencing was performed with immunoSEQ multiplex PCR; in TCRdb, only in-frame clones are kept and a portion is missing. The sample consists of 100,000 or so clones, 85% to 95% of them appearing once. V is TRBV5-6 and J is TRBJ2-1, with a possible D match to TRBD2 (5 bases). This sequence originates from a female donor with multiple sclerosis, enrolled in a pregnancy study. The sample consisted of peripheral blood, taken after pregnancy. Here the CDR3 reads CASSLQRKREQFF. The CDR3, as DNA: TGTGCCAGCAGCTTGCAGCGGAAGAGGGAGCAGTTCTTC.